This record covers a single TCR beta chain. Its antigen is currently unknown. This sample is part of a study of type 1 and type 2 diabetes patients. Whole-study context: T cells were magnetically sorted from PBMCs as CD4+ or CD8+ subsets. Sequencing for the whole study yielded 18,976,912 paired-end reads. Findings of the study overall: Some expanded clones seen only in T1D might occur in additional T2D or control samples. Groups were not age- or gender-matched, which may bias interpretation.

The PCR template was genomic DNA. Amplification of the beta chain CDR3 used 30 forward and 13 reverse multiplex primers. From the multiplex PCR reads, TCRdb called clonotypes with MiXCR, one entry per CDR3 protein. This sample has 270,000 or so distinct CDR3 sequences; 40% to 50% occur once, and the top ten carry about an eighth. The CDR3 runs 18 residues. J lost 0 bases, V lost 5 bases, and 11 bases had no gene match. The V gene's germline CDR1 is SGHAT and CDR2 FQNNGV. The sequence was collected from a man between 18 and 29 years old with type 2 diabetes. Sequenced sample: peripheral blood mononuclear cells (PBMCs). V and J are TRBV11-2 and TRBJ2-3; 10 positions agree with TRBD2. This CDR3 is CASSAASLAGGSTDTQYF. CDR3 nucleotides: TGTGCCAGCAGCGCCGCGTCGTTAGCGGGGGGAAGCACAGATACGCAGTATTTT.